This T cell receptor beta chain was recovered during a study of tumor-infiltrating lymphocytes in localized non-small cell lung cancer. Study-wide points: Compared with uninvolved lung, tumors showed higher T cell infiltration by TCRbeta sequencing. Recurrence-free survival showed no association with tumor T-cell fraction. T-cell fraction did not differ between immunotypes IM1 and IM2. Only some patients had TCR sequencing, depending on available tissue.

A word on this clone: Its antigen is as yet unknown.

The germline V and J ends were trimmed by 0 bases and 0 bases, with 9 bases remaining between them. Germline CDR1 SGHTA, CDR2 FQGTGA. The CDR3 is 15 residues long. Clones were read by immunoSEQ multiplex PCR, and TCRdb kept only the in-frame ones, dropping some. The sample holds approximately 15,000 clones, about 48% seen once. The receptor's source is a human donor with non-small cell lung cancer. The chain carries TRBV7-3 and TRBJ2-7, with D unclear. Sample: lung tumor tissue. This chain's CDR3 is CASSLTHGPSYEQYF. DNA for the CDR3: TGTGCCAGCAGCTTAACCCACGGACCCTCCTACGAGCAGTACTTC.